These 16 T cell receptor beta chains originate from one sample sequenced in a study of blood T cell repertoires in COVID-19. The table came from immunoSEQ multiplex PCR; TCRdb's copy has only in-frame clones and leaves some out. The sample lists fewer than 500,000 clones; more than 75% were seen once. Specimen: PBMCs or T cells enriched from blood (not recorded which). All receptors derive from a man aged 30 to 45 who had recovered from COVID-19.

The chain uses TRBV7-9 and TRBJ2-2; D ambiguous. The V end lost 5 bases, the J end lost 3 bases, and 4 bases lay between the germline ends. The germline gives CDR1 SEHNR, CDR2 FQNEAQ (reference sequence). The CDR3 contains 12 residues. The CDR3 loop is CASSIYTGELFF. The CDR3 region has the DNA TGTGCCAGCAGCATATACACCGGGGAGCTGTTTTTT.

The chain links TRBV3-1 (or the pseudogene TRBV3-2) to TRBJ2-3; possibly TRBD2 for D (5 bases). Trimming pared 0 bases from V and 7 bases from J, leaving 17 bases between. This CDR3 contains 16 residues. The germline CDR1 and CDR2 sequences are LGHDT and YNNKEL (reference sequence). The CDR3 here is CASSQDSAGTRNTQYF. CDR3 DNA sequence: TGTGCCAGCAGCCAAGATTCGGCGGGTACAAGAAATACGCAGTATTTT.

This chain uses TRBV5-6 with TRBJ2-1; TRBD2 is a possible D gene (6 bases). Deletions cut 4 bases from V and 6 bases from J, with 17 bases between. Germline CDR1 and CDR2: SGHDT and YYEEEE. This CDR3 has 15 amino acids. The CDR3 protein is CASSHRLGLANEQFF. The CDR3 nucleotides are TGTGCCAGCAGCCACCGACTAGGATTGGCCAATGAGCAGTTCTTC.

The table lists this clone with a few counts. The DNA for the CDR3 is TGTGCCAGCAGGTTAATGAACACTGAAGCTTTCTTT. This translates into CASRLMNTEAFF. J is TRBJ1-1 and V is TRBV19; no reliable D call. Between the trimmed V and J ends, which lost 9 bases and 0 bases, there was a span of 8 bases. The CDR3 has 12 residues. Per germline, CDR1 LNHDA and CDR2 SQIVND (reference sequence).

CDR3 loop: CASSESGVANEKLFF. In DNA, the CDR3 is TGTGCCAGCAGTGAATCGGGGGTCGCTAATGAAAAACTGTTTTTT. This chain joins TRBV25-1 and TRBJ1-4; a weak D match, TRBD1 (5 bases). Trimming pared 1 base from V and 3 bases from J, leaving 9 bases between. The CDR3 sequence is 15 residues long. CDR1 and CDR2 (germline): MGHDK, SYGVNS.

The J gene is TRBJ1-2, the V gene TRBV19; TRBD1 might be the D (6 bases). The germline gives CDR1 LNHDA, CDR2 SQIVND (reference sequence). This CDR3 comprises 13 residues. Trimming shortened V by 3 bases and J by 6 bases, and 11 bases separated the two germline ends. CDR3: CASSIPGEHGYTF. The CDR3, as DNA: TGTGCCAGTAGTATCCCAGGGGAGCATGGCTACACCTTC.

The chain is built from TRBV30 and TRBJ1-6; possibly TRBD1 for D (5 bases). V was trimmed by 2 bases and J by 0 bases, leaving 14 bases between them. Germline-derived CDR1 and CDR2 are GTSNPN and SVGIG (reference sequence). The CDR3 spans 17 residues. The CDR3 sequence is CAWSLAGLSSYNSPLHF. The CDR3 nucleotides read TGTGCCTGGAGTCTGGCAGGGCTTAGCTCCTATAATTCACCCCTCCACTTT.

The chain has TRBV4-1 and TRBJ2-2; 10 bases match TRBD2. CDR3 length equals 16 residues. CDR1 MGHRA and CDR2 YSYEKL come from the germline V gene. Unmatched junction bases numbered 3, after V lost 4 bases and J lost 1 base. This CDR3 is CASSLGLAENTGELFF. CDR3 nucleotide sequence: TGCGCCAGCAGCCTCGGACTAGCGGAGAACACCGGGGAGCTGTTTTTT.

The chain recombines TRBV4-2 with TRBJ2-1; D possibly corresponds to TRBD2 (6 bases). Per the germline V gene, CDR1 is LGHNA and CDR2 is YNFKEQ. The CDR3 has 15 residues. Between the trimmed V and J ends, which lost 1 base and 8 bases, there was a span of 15 bases. The CDR3 reads CASSQVSGVGHEQFF. The CDR3 DNA reads as TGTGCCAGCAGCCAAGTATCGGGGGTGGGCCATGAGCAGTTCTTC.

The chain recombines TRBV20-1 with TRBJ1-5; tentative D call: TRBD1 (5 bases). Germline V gene sequence: CDR1 DFQATT, CDR2 SNEGSKA (reference sequence). There are 12 residues in the CDR3. The V and J ends lost 3 bases and 5 bases respectively, with 8 bases between them. The CDR3 protein is CSASGGDQPQHF. The CDR3 coding sequence is TGCAGTGCTAGTGGGGGGGATCAGCCCCAGCATTTT.

A single count supports this clone. The rearrangement links TRBV19 to TRBJ1-1; D gene uncertain. From germline, CDR1 is LNHDA and CDR2 SQIVND (reference sequence). The CDR3 contains 14 residues. V lost 5 bases to trimming and J lost 1 base, with 11 bases between them. CDR3 in amino acids: CASSRLGRNTEAFF. The DNA of the CDR3 is TGTGCCAGTAGTCGCCTGGGCAGGAACACTGAAGCTTTCTTT.

V gene TRBV4-2 combines with J gene TRBJ1-2; D perhaps matches TRBD1 (5 bases). CDR1 is LGHNA and CDR2 is YNFKEQ in the germline V gene. Trimming removed 3 bases at V and 3 bases at J, with 14 bases between. The CDR3 contains 15 residues. CDR3 DNA sequence: TGTGCCAGCAGCCAGGGCGGGGGATCCCACTATGGCTACACCTTC. Translating it yields CASSQGGGSHYGYTF.

V and J are TRBV10-3 and TRBJ1-1, with TRBD1 matching 9 bases. Germline loops: CDR1 ENHRY, CDR2 SYGVKD. The CDR3 has 12 residues. J was trimmed by 8 bases and V by 6 bases; bases with no gene match: 4. Written as DNA, the CDR3 is TGTGCCATCAGCGGGGGACAGGGAGAAGCTTTCTTT. This codes for CAISGGQGEAFF.

V and J are TRBV18 and TRBJ1-1; D gene ambiguous. The CDR3 is 14 amino acids. Germline V gene sequence: CDR1 KGHSH, CDR2 LQKENI. V was trimmed by 2 bases and J by 3 bases, leaving 10 bases between them. CDR3 in amino acids: CASSPREGHTEAFF. In nucleotides, the CDR3 is TGTGCCAGCTCACCAAGAGAGGGTCACACTGAAGCTTTCTTT.

In nucleotides, the CDR3 is TGTGCCATCAGTGATCTGGGAGTAGAAGGCTACACCTTC. This encodes CAISDLGVEGYTF. V usage is TRBV10-3 and J usage is TRBJ1-2; the D is unclear. Germline CDR1 reads ENHRY; CDR2 reads SYGVKD. V was shortened by 3 bases and J by 8 bases, with 13 bases between the two germline ends. This CDR3 spans 13 amino acids.

The V and J genes are TRBV7-2 and TRBJ2-7; weak D call: TRBD1 (5 bases). With 1 base removed from V and 6 bases from J, the gap between germline ends came to 7 bases. The CDR3 extends over 12 amino acids. The germline V gene has CDR1 SGHTA and CDR2 FQGNSA. CDR3 region: CASSLVRGEQYF. The CDR3 region has the DNA TGTGCCAGCAGCTTAGTAAGGGGCGAGCAGTACTTC.